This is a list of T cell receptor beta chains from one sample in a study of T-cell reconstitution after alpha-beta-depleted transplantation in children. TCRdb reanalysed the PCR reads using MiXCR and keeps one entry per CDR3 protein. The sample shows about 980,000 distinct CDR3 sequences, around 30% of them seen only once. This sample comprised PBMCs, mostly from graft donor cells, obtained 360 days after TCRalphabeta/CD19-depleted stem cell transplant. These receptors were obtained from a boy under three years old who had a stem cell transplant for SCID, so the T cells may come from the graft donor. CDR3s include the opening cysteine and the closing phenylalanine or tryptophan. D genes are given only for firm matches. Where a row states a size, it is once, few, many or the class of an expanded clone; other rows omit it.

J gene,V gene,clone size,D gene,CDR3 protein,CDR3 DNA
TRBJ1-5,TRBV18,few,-,CASSPQGYSNQPQHF,TGTGCCAGCTCACCGCAGGGGTATAGCAATCAGCCCCAGCATTTT
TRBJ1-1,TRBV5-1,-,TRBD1,CASAETGRIHTEAFF,TGCGCCAGCGCCGAGACAGGGAGGATCCACACTGAAGCTTTCTTT
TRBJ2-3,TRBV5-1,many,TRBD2,CASSQRGLTDTQYF,TGCGCCAGCAGCCAGCGGGGGCTCACAGATACGCAGTATTTT
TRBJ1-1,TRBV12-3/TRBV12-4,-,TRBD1,CASSPSGQAREAFF,TGTGCCAGCAGCCCCAGCGGACAGGCTAGAGAAGCTTTCTTT
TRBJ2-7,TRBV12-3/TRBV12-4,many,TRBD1,CASSFGDSEQYF,TGTGCCAGCAGTTTTGGGGACAGCGAGCAGTACTTC
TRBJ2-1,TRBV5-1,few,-,CASSLASETGRFF,TGCGCCAGCAGCTTGGCTAGCGAGACTGGTCGGTTCTTC
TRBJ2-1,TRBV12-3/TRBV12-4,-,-,CASSSDGLNEQFF,TGTGCCAGCAGTTCCGATGGGTTGAATGAGCAGTTCTTC
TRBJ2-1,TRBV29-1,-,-,CSVETSLKYNEQFF,TGCAGCGTTGAAACTAGCCTAAAATACAATGAGCAGTTCTTC
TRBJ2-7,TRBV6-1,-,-,CASSPGKGSYEQYF,TGTGCCAGCAGCCCCGGCAAGGGGTCCTACGAGCAGTACTTC
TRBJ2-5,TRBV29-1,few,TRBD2,CSVDGLAGARETQYF,TGCAGCGTTGACGGGCTAGCGGGGGCTCGGGAGACCCAGTACTTC
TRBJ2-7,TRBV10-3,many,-,CAISDRIPYEQYF,TGTGCCATCAGCGACAGGATCCCCTACGAGCAGTACTTC
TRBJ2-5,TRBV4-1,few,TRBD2,CASSQEGLAGGPVRETQYF,TGCGCCAGCAGCCAAGAAGGCCTAGCGGGGGGGCCTGTGCGAGAGACCCAGTACTTC
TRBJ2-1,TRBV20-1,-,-,CSARSDLLPLGQFF,TGCAGTGCTAGATCCGATCTCCTACCGTTGGGGCAGTTCTTC
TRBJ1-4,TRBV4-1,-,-,CASSQDSWQGGEKLFF,TGCGCCAGCAGCCAAGATTCCTGGCAGGGCGGGGAAAAACTGTTTTTT
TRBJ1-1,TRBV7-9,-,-,CASRERENTEAFF,TGTGCCAGCAGGGAGAGGGAGAACACTGAAGCTTTCTTT
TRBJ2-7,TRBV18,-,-,CASSPQGALYEQYF,TGTGCCAGCTCACCACAAGGCGCCCTCTACGAGCAGTACTTC
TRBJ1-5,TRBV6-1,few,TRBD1,CASSRGTGGLGQPQHF,TGTGCCAGCAGCCGAGGGACAGGGGGCCTGGGGCAGCCCCAGCATTTT
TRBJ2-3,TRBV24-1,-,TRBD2,CAPAAGGQADTQYF,TGTGCCCCCGCGGCGGGGGGGCAGGCAGATACGCAGTATTTT
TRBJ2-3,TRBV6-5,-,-,CASSYLRGGSTDTQYF,TGTGCCAGCAGTTACCTCAGGGGCGGAAGCACTGATACGCAGTATTTT
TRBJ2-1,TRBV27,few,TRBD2,CASRWSGGISSYNEQFF,TGTGCCAGCAGATGGAGCGGGGGTATCAGCTCCTACAATGAGCAGTTCTTC
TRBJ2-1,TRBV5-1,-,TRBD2,CASSERTSGYNEQFF,TGCGCCAGCAGCGAACGGACTAGCGGGTACAATGAGCAGTTCTTC
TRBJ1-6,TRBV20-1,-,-,CSARGPGGPNSPLHF,TGCAGTGCTAGAGGCCCGGGGGGGCCGAATTCACCCCTCCACTTT
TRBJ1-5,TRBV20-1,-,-,CSALLRPAGEPQHF,TGCAGTGCCCTCCTACGGCCAGCCGGAGAGCCCCAGCATTTT
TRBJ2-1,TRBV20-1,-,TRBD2,CSAPGLAGGNEQFF,TGCAGTGCTCCCGGACTAGCGGGGGGCAATGAGCAGTTCTTC
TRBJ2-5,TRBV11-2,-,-,CASSLLSGGRETQYF,TGTGCCAGCAGCCTATTAAGTGGGGGGAGGGAGACCCAGTACTTC
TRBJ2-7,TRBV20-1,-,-,CSAPSNLFYEQYF,TGCAGTGCTCCGAGCAACCTTTTCTACGAGCAGTACTTC
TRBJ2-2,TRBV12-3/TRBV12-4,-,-,CASSSRTNAGELFF,TGTGCCAGCAGTTCCCGGACTAATGCCGGGGAGCTGTTTTTT
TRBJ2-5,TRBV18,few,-,CASSPTSIQTQYF,TGTGCCAGCTCACCCACTAGCATCCAGACCCAGTACTTC
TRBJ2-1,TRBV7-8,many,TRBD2,CASSLRLATYNEQFF,TGTGCCAGCAGCTTGCGACTAGCAACCTACAATGAGCAGTTCTTC
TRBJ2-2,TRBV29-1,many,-,CSVGEPTGELFF,TGCAGCGTTGGGGAGCCCACCGGGGAGCTGTTTTTT
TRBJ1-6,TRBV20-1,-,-,CSPIGINSPLHF,TGCAGCCCCATAGGGATTAATTCACCCCTCCACTTT
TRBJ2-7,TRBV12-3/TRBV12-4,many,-,CASSLVSEQYF,TGTGCCAGCAGTTTAGTTTCCGAGCAGTACTTC
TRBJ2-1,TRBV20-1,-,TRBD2,CSARTGTSNNEQFF,TGCAGTGCCAGGACCGGGACTAGCAACAATGAGCAGTTCTTC
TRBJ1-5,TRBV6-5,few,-,CASSYKAGNQPQHF,TGTGCCAGCAGTTACAAGGCCGGGAATCAGCCCCAGCATTTT
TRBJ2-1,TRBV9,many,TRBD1,CASSTDRGNEQFF,TGTGCCAGCAGCACCGACAGGGGGAATGAGCAGTTCTTC
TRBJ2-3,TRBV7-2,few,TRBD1,CASSTPGQGTDTQYF,TGTGCCAGCAGCACTCCCGGACAGGGAACAGATACGCAGTATTTT
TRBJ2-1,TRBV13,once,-,CASSHIRLAGRYNEQFF,TGTGCCAGCAGCCATATCCGCCTGGCGGGGAGGTACAATGAGCAGTTCTTC
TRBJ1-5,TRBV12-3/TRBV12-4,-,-,CASRGLNSNQPQHF,TGTGCCAGCAGGGGCCTAAATAGCAATCAGCCCCAGCATTTT
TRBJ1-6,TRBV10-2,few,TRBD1,CASSDRDRATPLHF,TGCGCCAGCAGTGACCGGGACAGGGCTACACCCCTCCACTTT
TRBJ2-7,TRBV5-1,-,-,CASSLVGGRVSYEQYF,TGCGCCAGCAGCTTGGTCGGGGGTCGGGTTTCCTACGAGCAGTACTTC
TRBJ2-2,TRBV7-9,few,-,CASSFDLTGELFF,TGTGCCAGCAGCTTCGACCTCACCGGGGAGCTGTTTTTT
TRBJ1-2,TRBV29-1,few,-,CSVEGNYGYTF,TGCAGCGTTGAGGGGAACTATGGCTACACCTTC
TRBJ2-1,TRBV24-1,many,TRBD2,CATSGPPGLAGLPLPNEQFF,TGTGCCACCAGTGGCCCGCCGGGACTAGCGGGGTTACCCCTCCCTAATGAGCAGTTCTTC
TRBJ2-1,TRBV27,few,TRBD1,CASSTRDRGHEQFF,TGTGCCAGCAGTACCCGGGACAGGGGTCATGAGCAGTTCTTC
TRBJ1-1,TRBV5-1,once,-,CASSLNSYNTEAFF,TGCGCCAGCAGCTTGAACAGTTATAACACTGAAGCTTTCTTT
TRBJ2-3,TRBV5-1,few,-,CASSSHAASVDTQYF,TGCGCCAGCAGCTCCCACGCAGCGTCCGTGGATACGCAGTATTTT
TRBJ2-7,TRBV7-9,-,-,CASSLDTGSDVYEQYF,TGTGCCAGCAGCTTAGATACAGGCAGTGACGTCTACGAGCAGTACTTC
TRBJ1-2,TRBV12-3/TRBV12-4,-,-,CASSRTGSTFGYTF,TGTGCCAGCAGTCGTACAGGGTCGACATTCGGCTACACCTTC